This T cell receptor (beta chain) was profiled in a study of blood T cell repertoires in COVID-19. At the level of the study: Material from acute and convalescent COVID-19 was sourced from the United States, Italy and Spain.

The CDR3 is made up of 14 amino acids. The germline V gene encodes CDR1 LGHDT and CDR2 YNNKEL (reference sequence). Trimming cost V 4 bases and J 7 bases; bases outside gene matches: 5. Authors' data handling: How many nucleated cells were present was estimated from reference gene primer amplification. TCRdb keeps only in-frame clones here, not all; method: immunoSEQ multiplex PCR. V and J calls plus clone size are reproduced from that table; the DNA served to infer D and trimming. The data hold 400,000 to 450,000 clones, with 80% to 90% observed a single time. During active infection, Seattle patients enrolled and were then monitored through disease.

V gene TRBV3-1 (or the pseudogene TRBV3-2) combines with J gene TRBJ2-1; 9 bases map to TRBD1. The sequence was collected from a man between 18 and 29 years old with COVID-19, enrolled during active disease. Sequencing input: peripheral blood. CDR3 protein: CASSRTGVKNEQFF. DNA for the CDR3: TGTGCCAGCAGCCGGACAGGGGTGAAGAATGAGCAGTTCTTC.